Shown below are 10 T cell receptor beta chains from a single sample sequenced in a study of tumor and adjacent non-tumor tissue in lung cancer. No cell sorting was done before RNA was extracted from the tissue. A modified ARM-PCR protocol with three rounds of nested PCR amplified TCRbeta. TCRdb processed the multiplex PCR reads anew with MiXCR; each CDR3 protein has one entry. The table shows 95,000 to 150,000 distinct CDR3 sequences, with over 65% occurring only once. Sequencing was done on a sample of lung tumor tissue. The receptors were sampled from a man aged 25 to 40 with non-small cell lung cancer.

Note on this clonotype: This could be a read error, since a much larger clone is one nucleotide away. The chain links TRBV6-5 to TRBJ1-3; D unclear. The V gene's germline CDR1 is MNHEY and CDR2 SVGAGI. The CDR3 totals 13 residues. Trimming pared 6 bases from V and 8 bases from J, leaving 14 bases between. CDR3 nucleotide sequence: TGTGCCAGCAGCCCCACCCTCGGAGACACCATATATTTT. It yields the protein CASSPTLGDTIYF.

This clonotype was found a few times. A much larger clone sits a single nucleotide away, making a read error possible. The chain links TRBV24-1 to TRBJ1-2; D possibly corresponds to TRBD1 (5 bases). Germline loops: CDR1 KGHDR, CDR2 SFDVKD. The CDR3 is 13 residues long. The CDR3 reads CTTSDGTPRGYTF. CDR3 coding DNA: TGTACCACCAGTGATGGGACGCCTCGGGGCTACACCTTC.

Notes on this clonotype: This may be a read error, as it is one base from a much larger clone. The CDR3 sequence is CNAHRGALSEQYF. CDR3 nucleotides: TGCAATGCTCACAGGGGTGCACTCTCCGAGCAGTACTTC. The chain combines TRBV20-1 with TRBJ2-7; 7 bases align to TRBD1. CDR3 length: 13 amino acids. Germline V CDR1 and CDR2: DFQATT, SNEGSKA (reference sequence).

The J gene is TRBJ2-7, the V gene TRBV6-2 or TRBV6-3; 7 bases are a match to TRBD2. The CDR3 contains 17 residues. Unmatched junction bases numbered 18, after V lost 9 bases and J lost 1 base. Germline V lookup: CDR1 MNHEY, CDR2 SVGEGT. In DNA, the CDR3 is TGTGCCAGTTGTTACCCCCTCACAGGCGGGAGATCCTACGAGCAGTACTTC. Encoded protein: CASCYPLTGGRSYEQYF.

Comment on this clonotype: A much larger clone lies a single base off, so this may be a read error. The chain joins TRBV5-6 to TRBJ2-1; D is unclear. CDR1 and CDR2 (germline): SGHDT, YYEEEE. The CDR3 sequence is 16 residues long. The V and J ends lost 6 bases and 0 bases respectively, with 16 bases between them. The CDR3 DNA reads as TGTGCCAGCAACCGCCAAGAGGTTAGCTCCTACAATGAGCAGTTCTTC. Encoded protein: CASNRQEVSSYNEQFF.

Remarks on this clonotype: Since no conserved phenylalanine or tryptophan closes the CDR3, a read error is the likely cause. This chain uses TRBV6-5 with TRBJ2-7, with D tentatively TRBD2 (6 bases). The CDR3 sequence is 15 residues long. V lost 4 bases and J lost 3, with 16 bases in between. The germline CDR1 and CDR2 sequences are MNHEY and SVGAGI. CDR3: CASSWSSIGSYEQYL. In DNA form, the CDR3 reads TGTGCCAGCAGTTGGTCTTCTATCGGGAGCTACGAGCAGTACTTA.

The chain has TRBV5-4 and TRBJ1-2; D unclear. Germline CDR1 SGHNT, CDR2 YYREEE (reference sequence). The CDR3 sequence is 13 residues long. With 4 bases removed from V and 4 bases from J, the gap between germline ends came to 11 bases. The CDR3 bases are TGTGCCAGCAGCCCCGGATCTACCTATGGCTACACCTTC. It translates to CASSPGSTYGYTF. The full variable domain, with the rest looked up from reference TRBV5-4 and TRBJ1-2, is ETGVTQSPTHLIKTRGQQVTLRCSSQSGHNTVSWYQQALGQGPQFIFQYYREEENGRGNFPPRFSGLQFPNYSSELNVNALELDDSALYLCASSPGSTYGYTFGSGTRLTVV.

For this clonotype: Possible read error: a much larger clone is one base away. V gene TRBV6-5 combines with J gene TRBJ2-6; D not certain. Germline-derived CDR1 and CDR2 are MNHEY and SVGAGI. The CDR3 sequence is 15 residues long. DNA for the CDR3: TGTGCCAGCAGACTACGGAACTCTGGGGTCAACGTCCTGACTTTC. It specifies CASRLRNSGVNVLTF.

At least ten counts were recorded for this clonotype. This chain links TRBV6-5 with TRBJ1-4, with no clear D. Between the trimmed V and J ends, which lost 6 bases and 7 bases, there was a span of 12 bases. The CDR3 is 13 amino acids. Per germline, CDR1 MNHEY and CDR2 SVGAGI. Written as DNA, the CDR3 is TGTGCCAGCAGGTCAGGAGTGGTTGAAAAACTGTTTTTT. This codes for CASRSGVVEKLFF.

With regard to this clonotype: A read error may account for a junction end that differs from germline. V and J are TRBV5-4 and TRBJ1-2; tentatively, D is TRBD1 (6 bases). The length of the CDR3 is 15 residues. Germline assignment: CDR1 SGHNT and CDR2 YYREEE (reference sequence). The CDR3: CVSTLAGEGGYGYTF. The CDR3 DNA follows: TGTGTCAGCACCCTTGCAGGGGAAGGAGGCTATGGCTACACCTTC. The full variable domain, rest sourced from reference TRBV5-4 and TRBJ1-2, is ETGVTQSPTHLIKTRGQQVTLRCSSQSGHNTVSWYQQALGQGPQFIFQYYREEENGRGNFPPRFSGLQFPNYSSELNVNALELDDSALYLCVSTLAGEGGYGYTFGSGTRLTVV.